A selection of T cell receptor beta chains follows, all from one sample in a study of T cell repertoires in cytomegalovirus infection. MiXCR, applied by TCRdb to the reads, yields one record per CDR3 protein. The table lists approximately 180,000 distinct CDR3 sequences, approximately 18% of them singletons. The sample taken for sequencing was CD8+ T cells from PBMCs. These receptors originate from a human donor in good health (CMV status not recorded). Some clones in this sample may be carry-over from other donors' samples. CDR3s include the opening cysteine and the closing phenylalanine or tryptophan. D genes are given only for firm matches.

cdr3_length: 15; j_call: TRBJ1-4; v_call: TRBV7-2; d_call: NA; cdr3_aa: CASSLGPPRGEKLFF
cdr3_length: 14; j_call: TRBJ2-7; v_call: TRBV6-1; d_call: NA; cdr3_aa: CASSEPPKGYEQYF
cdr3_length: 15; j_call: TRBJ1-2; v_call: TRBV12-3/TRBV12-4; d_call: NA; cdr3_aa: CASSLTGSLDYGYTF
cdr3_length: 16; j_call: TRBJ1-4; v_call: TRBV7-9; d_call: NA; cdr3_aa: CASSLVITGDGEKLFF
cdr3_length: 17; j_call: TRBJ2-5; v_call: TRBV7-2; d_call: TRBD2; cdr3_aa: CASSLGLAPGAVETQYF
cdr3_length: 16; j_call: TRBJ2-1; v_call: TRBV5-6; d_call: TRBD2; cdr3_aa: CASSLGYGGTYNEQFF
cdr3_length: 18; j_call: TRBJ1-5; v_call: TRBV20-1; d_call: NA; cdr3_aa: CSALDNGAGQRFNQPQHF
cdr3_length: 16; j_call: TRBJ2-1; v_call: TRBV6-2/TRBV6-3; d_call: NA; cdr3_aa: CASSYSPLPDRNWQFF
cdr3_length: 16; j_call: TRBJ2-1; v_call: TRBV24-1; d_call: TRBD2; cdr3_aa: CATSDLRGGSYNEQFF
cdr3_length: 12; j_call: TRBJ1-2; v_call: TRBV2; d_call: NA; cdr3_aa: CASLLKVYGYTF
cdr3_length: 16; j_call: TRBJ2-3; v_call: TRBV23-1; d_call: TRBD1; cdr3_aa: CASSQQGEWGTDTQYF
cdr3_length: 19; j_call: TRBJ2-3; v_call: TRBV27; d_call: TRBD2; cdr3_aa: CASRGPLAGGPNPTDTQYF
cdr3_length: 15; j_call: TRBJ2-7; v_call: TRBV6-1; d_call: TRBD1; cdr3_aa: CASSEGDRVVYEQYF
cdr3_length: 13; j_call: TRBJ2-2; v_call: TRBV7-8; d_call: TRBD1; cdr3_aa: CADQDRAGGELFF
cdr3_length: 11; j_call: TRBJ1-2; v_call: TRBV2; d_call: NA; cdr3_aa: CASPDVGGYTF
cdr3_length: 11; j_call: TRBJ1-5; v_call: TRBV28; d_call: NA; cdr3_aa: CASSLIPPQHF
cdr3_length: 13; j_call: TRBJ2-5; v_call: TRBV27; d_call: NA; cdr3_aa: CASAKSGLKTQYF
cdr3_length: 14; j_call: TRBJ2-3; v_call: TRBV20-1; d_call: NA; cdr3_aa: CSAKTRDIRDTQYF
cdr3_length: 15; j_call: TRBJ2-7; v_call: TRBV7-9; d_call: NA; cdr3_aa: CASSPAETAVYEQYF
cdr3_length: 17; j_call: TRBJ1-2; v_call: TRBV7-9; d_call: TRBD1; cdr3_aa: CASSSGQVLPANYGYTF
cdr3_length: 12; j_call: TRBJ2-3; v_call: TRBV7-9; d_call: NA; cdr3_aa: CASSFRPDTQYF
cdr3_length: 15; j_call: TRBJ1-3; v_call: TRBV5-6; d_call: TRBD1; cdr3_aa: CASSYGTGSGNTIYF
cdr3_length: 15; j_call: TRBJ1-3; v_call: TRBV7-2; d_call: TRBD1; cdr3_aa: CASSLYRGAGNTIYF
cdr3_length: 13; j_call: TRBJ1-1; v_call: TRBV12-5; d_call: NA; cdr3_aa: CASGLGGDTEAFF
cdr3_length: 15; j_call: TRBJ2-1; v_call: TRBV5-5; d_call: NA; cdr3_aa: CASSLKQSSYNEQFF
cdr3_length: 14; j_call: TRBJ2-7; v_call: TRBV27; d_call: NA; cdr3_aa: CASSLGHYSYEQYF
cdr3_length: 14; j_call: TRBJ2-1; v_call: TRBV19; d_call: TRBD2; cdr3_aa: CASSWGGTHNEQFF
cdr3_length: 15; j_call: TRBJ2-2; v_call: TRBV15; d_call: NA; cdr3_aa: CATSRDSTNTGELFF
cdr3_length: 16; j_call: TRBJ1-6; v_call: TRBV19; d_call: NA; cdr3_aa: CASSIDPDRYNSPLHF
cdr3_length: 13; j_call: TRBJ1-1; v_call: TRBV12-3/TRBV12-4; d_call: NA; cdr3_aa: CASMDQRSTEAFF
cdr3_length: 15; j_call: TRBJ2-5; v_call: TRBV27; d_call: NA; cdr3_aa: CASGPGLTKTETQYF
cdr3_length: 17; j_call: TRBJ1-2; v_call: TRBV4-2; d_call: NA; cdr3_aa: CASSQDSFSQPNYGYTF
cdr3_length: 19; j_call: TRBJ1-2; v_call: TRBV4-1; d_call: TRBD1; cdr3_aa: CASSQDERTGVRAGSGYTF
cdr3_length: 12; j_call: TRBJ2-1; v_call: TRBV6-5; d_call: NA; cdr3_aa: CASSSPGHEQFF
cdr3_length: 16; j_call: TRBJ1-4; v_call: TRBV7-6; d_call: NA; cdr3_aa: CASSRGEGLTNEKLFF
cdr3_length: 13; j_call: TRBJ1-1; v_call: TRBV29-1; d_call: NA; cdr3_aa: CSVDGTLNTEAFF
cdr3_length: 18; j_call: TRBJ2-1; v_call: TRBV7-8; d_call: NA; cdr3_aa: CASSLEAFRHFFYNEQFF
cdr3_length: 11; j_call: TRBJ1-1; v_call: TRBV12-5; d_call: NA; cdr3_aa: CASGIVTEAFF
cdr3_length: 16; j_call: TRBJ2-1; v_call: TRBV12-3/TRBV12-4; d_call: NA; cdr3_aa: CASRVTGGGSYNEQFF
cdr3_length: 13; j_call: TRBJ2-7; v_call: TRBV7-9; d_call: NA; cdr3_aa: CASSTGTKYEQYF
cdr3_length: 11; j_call: TRBJ2-1; v_call: TRBV6-2/TRBV6-3; d_call: NA; cdr3_aa: CASSLPDEQFF
cdr3_length: 17; j_call: TRBJ1-6; v_call: TRBV28; d_call: TRBD1; cdr3_aa: CASSSPRTGGYNSPLHF
cdr3_length: 17; j_call: TRBJ2-1; v_call: TRBV7-9; d_call: TRBD2; cdr3_aa: CTSSLPPSGSSYNEQFF